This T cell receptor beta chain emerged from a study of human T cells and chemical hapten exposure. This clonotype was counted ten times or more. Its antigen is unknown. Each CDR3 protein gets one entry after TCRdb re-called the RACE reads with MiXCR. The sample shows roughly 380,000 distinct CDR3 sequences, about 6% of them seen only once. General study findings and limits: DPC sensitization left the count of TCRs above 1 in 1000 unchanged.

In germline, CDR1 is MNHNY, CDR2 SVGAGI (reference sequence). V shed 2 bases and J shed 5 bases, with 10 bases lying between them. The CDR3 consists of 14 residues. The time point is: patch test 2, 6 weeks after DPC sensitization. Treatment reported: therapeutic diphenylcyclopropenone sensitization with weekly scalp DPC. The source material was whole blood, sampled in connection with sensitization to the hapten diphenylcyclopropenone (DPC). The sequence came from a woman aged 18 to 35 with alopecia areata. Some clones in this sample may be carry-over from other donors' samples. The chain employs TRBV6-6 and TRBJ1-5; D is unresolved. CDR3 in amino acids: CASSYGYDYQPQHF. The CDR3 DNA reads TGTGCCAGCAGTTACGGCTATGATTATCAGCCCCAGCATTTT.